This entry concerns a single T cell receptor beta chain. This entry is derived from a study of blood T cell repertoires in COVID-19. Study at large: Nucleic acid was either cDNA or gDNA, and it came from T cells, B-cell-depleted T cells, or PBMCs.

Source study methods: Estimation of nucleated cell counts relied on the amplification of reference gene primers. The repertoire was sequenced with immunoSEQ multiplex PCR; TCRdb's copy has only in-frame clones and lacks some. The V and J calls and clone size come from that table; D and trimming were worked out from the DNA. The table records approximately 150,000 clones, 80% to 90% of them present only once. Germline CDR1 LGHNA, CDR2 YSLEER. The CDR3 length is 14 residues. V was pared by 4 bases and J by 4 bases, with 4 bases of the junction left unmatched. The sequence derives from a man between 45 and 60 years old who had recovered from COVID-19. The chain joins TRBV4-3 to TRBJ2-1; 7 bases match TRBD2. The sample taken for sequencing was peripheral blood. The CDR3 spells CASSPSGEYNEQFF. The DNA for the CDR3 is TGCGCCAGCAGCCCCAGCGGGGAGTACAATGAGCAGTTCTTC.